These 2 T cell receptor beta chains share one sample of origin, sequenced in a study of cytomegalovirus exposure and HLA in healthy donors. PCR employed 60 Vbeta and 13 Jbeta primers. Measured with immunoSEQ multiplex PCR; TCRdb has only the in-frame clones, and not every one. The sample has about 300,000 clones; roughly 88% are singletons. The sequencing sample was made of PBMCs. The receptors were gathered from a man aged 40-50 years in good health and CMV-seropositive.

In this sample, this clone turned up once. V is TRBV6-4 and J is TRBJ2-2; the match to TRBD2 covers 13 bases. Trimming took 4 bases from V and 7 from J; bases not matched to a gene: 12. The germline V gene encodes CDR1 MRHNA and CDR2 SNTAGT. This CDR3 contains 18 residues. CDR3 sequence: CASSATGLAGSYDGELFF. The CDR3, as DNA: TGTGCCAGCAGTGCGACGGGACTAGCGGGAAGTTACGACGGGGAGCTGTTTTTT.

The J gene is TRBJ2-7, the V gene TRBV27; TRBD2 agrees at 8 bases. The J segment lost 0 bases and the V segment lost 5 bases, leaving 18 bases of the junction unmatched. Germline CDR1 reads MNHEY; CDR2 reads SMNVEV (reference sequence). The CDR3 extends over 19 amino acids. The CDR3 DNA follows: TGTGCCAGCAGTCCACCACGGAAAAACAGCGGGAGTCACTCCTACGAGCAGTACTTC. It specifies CASSPPRKNSGSHSYEQYF.